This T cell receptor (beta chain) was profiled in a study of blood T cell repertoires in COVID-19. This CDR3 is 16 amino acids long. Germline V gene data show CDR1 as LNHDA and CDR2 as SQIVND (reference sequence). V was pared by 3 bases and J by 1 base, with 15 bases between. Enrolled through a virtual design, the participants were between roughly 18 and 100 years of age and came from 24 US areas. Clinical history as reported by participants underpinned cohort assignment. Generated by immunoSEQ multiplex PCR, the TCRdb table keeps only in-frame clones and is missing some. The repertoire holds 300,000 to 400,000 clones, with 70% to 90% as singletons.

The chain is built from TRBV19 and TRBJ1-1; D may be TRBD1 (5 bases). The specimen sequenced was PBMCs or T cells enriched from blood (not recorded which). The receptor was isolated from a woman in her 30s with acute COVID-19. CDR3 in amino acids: CASSIGSGQGNTEAFF. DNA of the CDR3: TGTGCCAGTAGTATTGGGTCAGGGCAGGGGAACACTGAAGCTTTCTTT. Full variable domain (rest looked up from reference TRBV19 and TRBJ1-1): DGGITQSPKYLFRKEGQNVTLSCEQNLNHDAMYWYRQDPGQGLRLIYYSQIVNDFQKGDIAEGYSVSREKKESFPLTVTSAQKNPTAFYLCASSIGSGQGNTEAFFGQGTRLTVV.